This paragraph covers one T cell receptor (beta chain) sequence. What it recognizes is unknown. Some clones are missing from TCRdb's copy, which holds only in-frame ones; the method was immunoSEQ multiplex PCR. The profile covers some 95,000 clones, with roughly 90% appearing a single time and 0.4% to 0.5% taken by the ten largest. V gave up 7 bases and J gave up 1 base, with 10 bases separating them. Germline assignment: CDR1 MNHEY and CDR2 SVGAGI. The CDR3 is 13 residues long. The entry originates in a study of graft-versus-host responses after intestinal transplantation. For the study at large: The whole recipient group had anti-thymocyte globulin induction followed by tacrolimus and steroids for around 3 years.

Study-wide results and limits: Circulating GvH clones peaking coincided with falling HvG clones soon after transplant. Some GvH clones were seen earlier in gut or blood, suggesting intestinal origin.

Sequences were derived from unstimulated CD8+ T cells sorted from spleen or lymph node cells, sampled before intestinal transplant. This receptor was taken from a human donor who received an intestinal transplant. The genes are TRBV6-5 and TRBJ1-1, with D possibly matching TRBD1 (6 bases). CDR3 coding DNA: TGTGCCAGCAAACCGGGACAGAACACTGAAGCTTTCTTT. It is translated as CASKPGQNTEAFF.